A single sample gave rise to the 22 T cell receptor beta chains below, sequenced in a study of blood T cells in healthy people across ages. Sample-barcoded 5' priming and a J-beta primer mix drove a second PCR of 7 to 11 cycles. From the 5' RACE reads, TCRdb called clonotypes with MiXCR, one entry per CDR3 protein. This sample has 500,000 to 550,000 distinct CDR3 sequences; about 24% occur once, and the top ten carry around 10%. The sample also formed part of further work on T cells of mothers and their children.

Sequenced sample: blood. These receptors were collected from a boy aged 10-17 years in good health.

This clonotype was seen once. V gene TRBV27 combines with J gene TRBJ1-1, with 9 bases matching TRBD1. This CDR3 spans 17 amino acids. Trimming at V came to 1 base and at J to 0 bases, leaving 6 bases not matched to a gene. Germline CDR1 is MNHEY and CDR2 is SMNVEV (reference sequence). This chain's CDR3 is CASSLYGQGTLNTEAFF. The CDR3 DNA sequence: TGTGCCAGCAGTTTATACGGACAGGGGACCCTGAACACTGAAGCTTTCTTT.

This clonotype was observed a few times. This CDR3 is CASSIPGPRSPLHF. The DNA for the CDR3 is TGTGCCAGTAGTATCCCGGGACCTCGGTCACCCCTCCACTTT. The chain has TRBV19 and TRBJ1-6; TRBD1 is a possible D gene (5 bases). The germline V gene has CDR1 LNHDA and CDR2 SQIVND (reference sequence). V lost 3 bases, J lost 10 bases, and 13 bases lay in between. This CDR3 region has 14 residues. The full variable domain, rest sourced from reference TRBV19 and TRBJ1-6, is DGGITQSPKYLFRKEGQNVTLSCEQNLNHDAMYWYRQDPGQGLRLIYYSQIVNDFQKGDIAEGYSVSREKKESFPLTVTSAQKNPTAFYLCASSIPGPRSPLHFGNGTRLTVT.

This chain uses TRBV5-1 with TRBJ1-2; maybe TRBD1 (5 bases). The germline V gene encodes CDR1 SGHRS and CDR2 YFSETQ. There are 15 residues in the CDR3. V lost 4 bases, J lost 8 bases, and 21 bases lay in between. CDR3 amino acids: CASSPDGGGLGGYTF. The DNA for the CDR3 is TGCGCCAGCAGCCCGGATGGGGGGGGACTCGGAGGCTACACCTTC.

This clonotype showed up just a few times. The chain combines TRBV30 with TRBJ2-5, with 10 nucleotides matching TRBD2. Judging by the DNA end, TRBJ2-1 fits better; the J call may be wrong. The CDR3 totals 18 residues. The germline V gene encodes CDR1 GTSNPN and CDR2 SVGIG (reference sequence). For the CDR3, the DNA is TGTGCCTGGAGTGAAAGGGGGACTAGCGCGGGGTTACACAATGAGCAGTTCTTC. Amino acid sequence: CAWSERGTSAGLHNEQFF.

V usage is TRBV14 and J usage is TRBJ1-3; tentatively, D is TRBD1 (6 bases). This CDR3 spans 14 amino acids. The V end was cut by 2 bases, the J end by 2 bases, with 7 bases between. Germline CDR1 and CDR2: SGHDN and FVKESK. As DNA, the CDR3 is TGTGCCAGCAGCCAAAACAGGGCTGGAAACACCATATATTTT. The encoded protein is CASSQNRAGNTIYF.

The chain combines TRBV30 with TRBJ1-6; D uncertain. V lost 3 bases to trimming and J lost 9 bases, with 12 bases between them. The CDR3 sequence is 13 residues long. Germline CDR1 and CDR2: GTSNPN and SVGIG (reference sequence). CDR3 sequence reads: CAWRGVYGSPLHF. DNA of the CDR3: TGTGCCTGGAGGGGAGTTTACGGTTCACCCCTCCACTTT.

As to this clonotype: A read error may account for a junction end that differs from germline. This rearrangement joins TRBV28 to TRBJ1-4; TRBD1 matches 11 bases. Germline CDR1 reads MDHEN; CDR2 reads SYDVKM. This CDR3 contains 19 residues. The CDR3, as DNA: TGTGCCATCAGTCCGGAGGACAGGGGGCGCGGTCCGGGTAATGAAAAACTGTTTTTT. This gives the protein CAISPEDRGRGPGNEKLFF.

This chain uses TRBV20-1 with TRBJ2-1, with 9 positions matching TRBD2. The J segment lost 8 bases and the V segment lost 1 base, leaving 12 bases of the junction unmatched. The germline CDR1 and CDR2 sequences are DFQATT and SNEGSKA (reference sequence). This CDR3 spans 16 amino acids. The CDR3 loop reads CSARGPSGKLFHEQFF. In DNA form, the CDR3 reads TGCAGTGCTAGAGGTCCTAGCGGGAAGCTTTTCCATGAGCAGTTCTTC.

Notes on this clonotype: Likely a read error: the CDR3 ends without its conserved phenylalanine or tryptophan. The rearrangement links TRBV19 to TRBJ2-1; TRBD2 agrees at 8 bases. The CDR3 has 15 amino acids. Per germline, CDR1 LNHDA and CDR2 SQIVND (reference sequence). After removal of 1 base from V and 5 bases from J, the junction contained 4 bases not matched to a gene. The CDR3 sequence is CASSIVSGSHNEQFL. CDR3 in DNA: TGTGCCAGTAGTATAGTCAGCGGGAGCCACAATGAGCAGTTCCTC.

This clonotype was picked up a small number of times. The chain joins TRBV19 to TRBJ2-3; D might be TRBD1 or TRBD2, each matching 5 bases. From germline, CDR1 is LNHDA and CDR2 SQIVND (reference sequence). V shed 7 bases and J shed 2 bases, with 19 bases lying between them. This CDR3 is 16 amino acids long. This CDR3 is CASNMGSAGTTDTQYF. The CDR3 coding sequence is TGTGCCAGTAACATGGGTTCGGCAGGGACCACAGATACGCAGTATTTT.

The chain has TRBV29-1 and TRBJ2-7; 7 nucleotides match TRBD1. Germline values: CDR1 SQVTM, CDR2 ANQGSEA. The V segment lost 6 bases and the J segment 5 bases; nucleotides outside the gene matches: 4. The length of the CDR3 is 11 residues. The CDR3 loop is CSVRQGDEQYF. The CDR3 nucleotides read TGCAGCGTAAGACAGGGAGACGAGCAGTACTTC.

This clonotype has at least ten counts. This sequence joins TRBV14 and TRBJ1-4; TRBD1 might be the D (5 bases). The CDR3 totals 16 residues. V dropped 0 bases and J dropped 5 bases, with 13 bases sitting between them. Germline CDR1 reads SGHDN; CDR2 reads FVKESK. CDR3 in DNA: TGTGCCAGCAGCCAAGAAGTCGGCAGGGAAAATGAAAAACTGTTTTTT. This sequence encodes CASSQEVGRENEKLFF.

The chain carries TRBV20-1 and TRBJ1-2; tentatively, D is TRBD1 (5 bases). The V gene lost 1 base and the J gene lost 8 bases, with 17 bases spanning the gap. This CDR3 contains 14 residues. The germline V gene has CDR1 DFQATT and CDR2 SNEGSKA (reference sequence). CDR3 loop: CSARAEERGGGYTF. CDR3 nucleotides: TGCAGTGCTAGAGCGGAGGAAAGGGGTGGGGGCTACACCTTC.

This clonotype was counted between two and nine times. The chain uses TRBV7-2 and TRBJ2-1, with a weak D call TRBD1 (6 bases). The end of the DNA aligns better with TRBJ2-7, so the J call may be wrong. The CDR3 totals 14 residues. Germline V gene sequence: CDR1 SGHTA, CDR2 FQGNSA. The CDR3 DNA reads as TGTGCCAGCAGCTTAGCCAGGGGAAGCAACGAGCAGTACTTC. Amino acids: CASSLARGSNEQYF.

This chain connects TRBV2 to TRBJ2-1; 12 bases map to TRBD2. The J call may be mistaken, given a closer DNA end match to TRBJ2-7. Germline V gene lookup returns CDR1 SNHLY and CDR2 FYNNEI. The CDR3 totals 15 residues. This CDR3 is CASGTGTSGLYEQYV. Here the CDR3 DNA reads TGTGCCAGCGGTACGGGGACTAGCGGGCTCTACGAGCAGTACGTC.

In this sample, this clonotype turned up once. The J gene is TRBJ1-2, the V gene TRBV7-8, with 8 bases lining up with TRBD1. Germline V gene data show CDR1 as SGHVS and CDR2 as FQNEAQ. The CDR3 is 15 residues long. V lost 6 bases and J lost 2; bases outside the gene matches: 8. The CDR3 is CASSSIRGLNYGYTF. CDR3 DNA sequence: TGTGCCAGCAGTTCTATCAGGGGGCTAAACTATGGCTACACCTTC. Filled out from reference TRBV7-8 and TRBJ1-2, the complete variable domain reads GAGVSQSPRYKVAKRGQDVALRCDPISGHVSLFWYQQALGQGPEFLTYFQNEAQLDKSGLPSDRFFAERPEGSVSTLKIQRTQQEDSAVYLCASSSIRGLNYGYTFGSGTRLTVV.

There are a few counts of this clonotype. The chain uses TRBV11-2 and TRBJ2-1; D remains unclear. Germline V gene data show CDR1 as SGHAT and CDR2 as FQNNGV. Trimming took 1 base from V and 4 from J, leaving 8 bases between them. This CDR3 region has 14 residues. The CDR3 sequence: CASSLGAQYNEQFF. The CDR3 region has the DNA TGTGCCAGCAGCTTAGGGGCCCAGTACAATGAGCAGTTCTTC.

In its sample, this clonotype was seen a few times. An end of the junction does not agree with germline; a read error may underlie this. The chain carries TRBV7-6 and TRBJ2-1, with D perhaps matching TRBD1 or TRBD2 (5 bases each). Germline lookup yields CDR1 SGHVS and CDR2 FNYEAQ. This CDR3 has 14 residues. CDR3 in amino acids: CASSSRDRYNERFF. CDR3 sequence (DNA): TGTGCCAGCAGCTCCCGGGACCGGTACAATGAGCGGTTCTTC.

This clonotype was detected only a few times. This chain links TRBV27 with TRBJ1-6; D may be TRBD1 (5 bases). The CDR3 runs 17 residues. CDR1 and CDR2 from the germline V gene are MNHEY and SMNVEV (reference sequence). V lost 4 bases and J lost 6, with 19 bases in between. CDR3 sequence reads: CASSSLRRGRANSPLHF. As DNA, the CDR3 is TGTGCCAGCAGTTCTCTCAGACGAGGCAGGGCTAATTCACCCCTCCACTTT.

This clonotype appeared a few times. The J gene is TRBJ2-1, the V gene TRBV18, with TRBD2 matching 7 bases. Near its end, the DNA agrees better with TRBJ2-7, so the J call may be wrong. The germline CDR1 and CDR2 sequences are KGHSH and LQKENI. The CDR3 has 13 residues. DNA of the CDR3: TGTGCCAGCTCACCATGGACTAGAAACGAGCAGTACTTC. Residues: CASSPWTRNEQYF.

CDR3 DNA: TGCGCCAGCATAGGCCAGAATTCCTACAATGAGCAGTTCTTC. As protein: CASIGQNSYNEQFF. The J gene is TRBJ2-1, the V gene TRBV10-2; D is unresolved. The CDR3 totals 14 residues. V gave up 7 bases and J gave up 1 base, with 11 bases separating them. Germline V gives CDR1 WSHSY, CDR2 SAAADI.

The genes are TRBV12-3 or TRBV12-4 and TRBJ2-5; 7 bases line up with TRBD2. CDR3 length equals 16 residues. Germline trimming cut 0 bases from V and 1 base from J; bases unmatched to any gene: 5. CDR3 nucleotides: TGTGCCAGCAGTTTAGCGGCAGGGAGGGCCCAAGAGACCCAGTACTTC. This encodes CASSLAAGRAQETQYF.